The T cell receptor beta chain described here comes from a study of T cells of healthy individuals. This clonotype was picked up a small number of times. MiXCR was run by TCRdb on the 5' RACE reads, yielding one entry per CDR3 protein. The data contain tens of thousands of distinct CDR3 sequences, around 15% of them seen just once; the ten biggest clones take up about 4.7%. The germline CDR1 and CDR2 sequences are SGHRS and YFSETQ. This CDR3 contains 13 residues. Trimming removed 4 bases from V and 1 base from J, with 8 bases in between. This TCR was recovered from a human donor in good health. The chain recombines TRBV5-1 with TRBJ1-1; D call uncertain. The CDR3 is CASSPLGNTEAFF. For the CDR3, the DNA is TGCGCCAGCAGCCCCTTGGGGAACACTGAAGCTTTCTTT.